Presented here are 13 T cell receptor beta chains from one specimen sequenced in a study of cytomegalovirus exposure and HLA in healthy donors. PCR primers comprised 60 Vbeta and 13 Jbeta primers. Clones were read by immunoSEQ multiplex PCR, and TCRdb kept only the in-frame ones, dropping some. The table shows around 150,000 clones, with about 85% occurring only once. The sequencing input was PBMCs. The receptor set was obtained from a man aged 18 to 30 in good health and CMV-seropositive.

This clone was counted only a few times. This sequence joins TRBV7-3 and TRBJ1-1; D possibly corresponds to TRBD1 (6 bases). With 0 bases removed from V and 1 base from J, the gap between germline ends came to 6 bases. Germline CDR1 SGHTA, CDR2 FQGTGA. CDR3 length equals 14 residues. The CDR3 DNA reads TGTGCCAGCAGCTTAACAGGGGGGAACACTGAAGCTTTCTTT. Translated: CASSLTGGNTEAFF.

The chain is built from TRBV5-4 and TRBJ1-1; TRBD1 agrees at 7 bases. The length of the CDR3 is 16 residues. From germline, CDR1 is SGHNT and CDR2 YYREEE (reference sequence). J lost 5 bases, V lost 3 bases, and 13 bases had no gene match. CDR3 sequence: CASSWEGGQRWTEAFF. The CDR3 nucleotides read TGTGCCAGCAGCTGGGAAGGGGGACAGCGGTGGACTGAAGCTTTCTTT.

The chain combines TRBV5-5 with TRBJ1-4; TRBD1 matches at 9 bases. CDR3 length equals 14 residues. With 4 bases clipped from V and 17 bases from J, the junction kept 15 bases outside the gene matches. CDR1 SGHKS and CDR2 YYEKEE come from the germline V gene (reference sequence). CDR3 DNA: TGTGCCAGCAGCGATCAACACAGGGGGCTAACGTCTTTTTTT. Its translation: CASSDQHRGLTSFF.

The J gene is TRBJ1-2, the V gene TRBV5-1, with D possibly TRBD1 on 6 matching bases. CDR1 and CDR2 (germline): SGHRS, YFSETQ. Trimming removed 0 bases from V and 0 bases from J, with 9 bases in between. The CDR3 consists of 15 residues. The CDR3 DNA follows: TGCGCCAGCAGCTTGGGGACAGCCGCTAACTATGGCTACACCTTC. This translates into CASSLGTAANYGYTF.

The chain combines TRBV5-6 with TRBJ2-1, with a possible D match to TRBD1 (6 bases). This CDR3 spans 15 amino acids. Germline V gene sequence: CDR1 SGHDT, CDR2 YYEEEE. V gave up 1 base and J gave up 2 bases, with 10 bases separating them. DNA for the CDR3: TGTGCCAGCAGCTTGAAACAGGGTACCTACAATGAGCAGTTCTTC. It is translated as CASSLKQGTYNEQFF.

The chain combines TRBV19 with TRBJ2-1, with 8 bases fitting TRBD1. This CDR3 comprises 16 residues. The germline V gene has CDR1 LNHDA and CDR2 SQIVND (reference sequence). The J segment lost 5 bases and the V segment lost 1 base, leaving 7 bases of the junction unmatched. CDR3 nucleotide sequence: TGTGCCAGTAGTATAGTAGGACAGGGATTCCACAATGAGCAGTTCTTC. Amino acids: CASSIVGQGFHNEQFF. Supplemented by reference TRBV19 and TRBJ2-1, the full variable domain reads DGGITQSPKYLFRKEGQNVTLSCEQNLNHDAMYWYRQDPGQGLRLIYYSQIVNDFQKGDIAEGYSVSREKKESFPLTVTSAQKNPTAFYLCASSIVGQGFHNEQFFGPGTRLTVL.

The chain combines TRBV4-3 with TRBJ1-5, with 7 bases aligning to TRBD1. In germline, CDR1 is LGHNA, CDR2 YSLEER. J lost 9 bases, V lost 4 bases, and 9 bases had no gene match. CDR3 length: 14 amino acids. Written as DNA, the CDR3 is TGCGCCAGCAGCCCGCGACAGGGTAGGGCGCCCCAGCATTTT. This translates into CASSPRQGRAPQHF.

The V gene is TRBV6-5, the J gene TRBJ1-1; a possible D gene is TRBD1 (6 bases). The CDR3 has 15 amino acids. From germline, CDR1 is MNHEY and CDR2 SVGAGI. Trimming pared 8 bases from V and 4 bases from J, leaving 20 bases between. The CDR3 DNA reads as TGTGCCAGCTCTATCATCGGGGGGCCCGGCACTGAAGCTTTCTTT. It codes for CASSIIGGPGTEAFF.

This chain links TRBV6-5 with TRBJ2-5, with 7 positions matching TRBD2. Germline values: CDR1 MNHEY, CDR2 SVGAGI. The length of the CDR3 is 13 residues. Trimming cost V 2 bases and J 5 bases; bases outside gene matches: 2. CDR3 in amino acids: CASSYRGGETQYF. CDR3 in DNA: TGTGCCAGCAGTTACCGGGGAGGGGAGACCCAGTACTTC.

V is TRBV6-1 and J is TRBJ2-5; D remains unclear. CDR3 length: 13 amino acids. Germline assignment: CDR1 MNHNS and CDR2 SASEGT. V lost 4 bases, J lost 3 bases, and 9 bases lay in between. The CDR3 DNA is TGTGCCAGCAGTGGGTTTTCGGAAGAGACCCAGTACTTC. Its translation is CASSGFSEETQYF.

The chain uses TRBV4-1 and TRBJ1-5, with TRBD1 matching 9 bases. Trimming at V came to 1 base and at J to 0 bases, leaving 7 bases not matched to a gene. This CDR3 contains 18 residues. Germline CDR1 and CDR2: MGHRA and YSYEKL. In DNA, the CDR3 is TGCGCCAGCAGCCAAGCCCGGACAGGGGATTATAGCAATCAGCCCCAGCATTTT. As protein: CASSQARTGDYSNQPQHF.

The rearrangement links TRBV4-1 to TRBJ2-2, with 7 positions matching TRBD2. The CDR3 spans 17 residues. Trimming took 0 bases from V and 0 from J; bases not matched to a gene: 4. Germline V gene data show CDR1 as MGHRA and CDR2 as YSYEKL. CDR3 in amino acids: CASSQESGGANTGELFF. CDR3 coding DNA: TGCGCCAGCAGCCAAGAGTCTGGGGGGGCGAACACCGGGGAGCTGTTTTTT.

The chain recombines TRBV7-3 with TRBJ1-2; unclear D gene. The germline CDR1 and CDR2 sequences are SGHTA and FQGTGA. V was cut by 1 base and J by 3 bases, with 12 bases left in between. This CDR3 spans 15 amino acids. The CDR3 loop reads CASSLKRKPDYGYTF. For the CDR3, the DNA is TGTGCCAGCAGCTTAAAAAGAAAGCCGGACTATGGCTACACCTTC.